Listed here are 2 T cell receptor beta chains from one sample, sequenced in a study of radiation and T cells in renal cell carcinoma. The data were produced by immunoSEQ multiplex PCR, yet TCRdb's version contains in-frame clones alone and is incomplete. Of 120,000 to 150,000 clones detected, approximately 86% appear once; the ten largest clones hold 15% to 20%. Described time point: blood 4 weeks post-SBRT, at nephrectomy. Treatment indicated: 15 Gy SBRT to primary tumor, nephrectomy 4 weeks later. Sequencing used blood, obtained from a patient whose treatment included radiotherapy and nephrectomy. These receptors came from a woman between 50 and 59 years old with renal cell carcinoma.

The chain couples TRBV27 to TRBJ2-1; TRBD1 aligns across 10 bases. The J segment lost 8 bases and the V segment lost 5 bases, leaving 12 bases of the junction unmatched. The CDR3 totals 16 residues. Looked up from germline, CDR1 is MNHEY and CDR2 is SMNVEV (reference sequence). The CDR3 DNA reads TGTGCCAGCAGTGCCCCCCGGGACAGGGGCCGGGATGAGCAGTTCTTC. This gives the protein CASSAPRDRGRDEQFF.

This chain connects TRBV2 to TRBJ1-1; the D gene is possibly TRBD1 (6 bases). There are 14 residues in the CDR3. Germline V gives CDR1 SNHLY, CDR2 FYNNEI. Trimming took 6 bases from V and 3 from J, leaving 14 bases between them. In nucleotides, the CDR3 is TGTGCCAGCAGGGGTACAGGGTGGGACACTGAAGCTTTCTTT. It translates to CASRGTGWDTEAFF.